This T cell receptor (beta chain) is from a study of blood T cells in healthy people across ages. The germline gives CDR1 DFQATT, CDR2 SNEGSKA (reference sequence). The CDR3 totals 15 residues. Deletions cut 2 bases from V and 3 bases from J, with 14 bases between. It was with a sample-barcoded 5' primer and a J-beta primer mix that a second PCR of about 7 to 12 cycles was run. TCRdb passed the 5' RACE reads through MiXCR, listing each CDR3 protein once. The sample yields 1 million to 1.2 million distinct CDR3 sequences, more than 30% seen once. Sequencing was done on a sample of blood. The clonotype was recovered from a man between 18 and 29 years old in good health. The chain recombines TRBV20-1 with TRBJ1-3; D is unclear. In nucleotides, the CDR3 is TGCAGTGCTAGACCCCCCCGCGGGGATGGAAACACCATATATTTT. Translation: CSARPPRGDGNTIYF.